The rows below give T cell receptor beta chains drawn from one sample of a study of Ad26.COV2.S vaccination and SARS-CoV-2 variants. Here immunoSEQ multiplex PCR was the method, and the copy in TCRdb shows in-frame clones only, minus some. The profile shows 300,000 to 350,000 clones, roughly 84% of them singletons. Sample: peripheral blood, taken in a trial of Ad26.COV2.S vaccine versus placebo. The receptors originated from a person between 18 and 60 years old who received the Ad26.COV2.S COVID-19 vaccine or a placebo. Each CDR3 is given with its conserved first and last residue. D genes are given only for firm matches. Size tells how often a clone was seen (once, few, many) or the class of an expanded clone, and some rows leave it out.

CDR3 protein	CDR3 DNA	V gene	J gene	clone size	D gene
CASKGTTNEKLFF	TGTGCCAGCAAGGGTACAACTAATGAAAAACTGTTTTTT	TRBV6-6	TRBJ1-4	-	-
CASSLIPSGGVETQYF	TGCGCCAGCAGCTTGATTCCTAGCGGGGGTGTAGAGACCCAGTACTTC	TRBV5-1	TRBJ2-5	-	TRBD2
CATLDSYEQYF	TGTGCCACCCTGGACAGCTACGAGCAGTACTTC	TRBV10-3	TRBJ2-7	-	-
CASSLANLRGGANTGELFF	TGTGCCAGCAGCTTAGCGAATCTGCGGGGGGGCGCGAACACCGGGGAGCTGTTTTTT	TRBV7-2	TRBJ2-2	-	TRBD2
CASSRTGVESYEQYF	TGTGCCAGCAGCCGTACAGGGGTGGAGTCCTACGAGCAGTACTTC	TRBV6-2/TRBV6-3	TRBJ2-7	-	TRBD1
CASSPKEPTNTEAFF	TGTGCCAGCAGCCCCAAGGAGCCTACGAACACTGAAGCTTTCTTT	TRBV7-6	TRBJ1-1	-	-
CSVNTGRNQPQHF	TGCAGCGTTAATACAGGGCGCAATCAGCCCCAGCATTTT	TRBV29-1	TRBJ1-5	-	-
CASSPGNRGYTF	TGTGCCAGTAGTCCAGGGAACCGAGGCTACACCTTC	TRBV19	TRBJ1-2	-	-
CASSQVGSPLHF	TGTGCCAGCAGCCAGGTGGGTTCACCCCTCCACTTT	TRBV3-1/TRBV3-2	TRBJ1-6	-	-
CASSIGNTEAFF	TGTGCCAGTAGTATTGGGAACACTGAAGCTTTCTTT	TRBV19	TRBJ1-1	few	-
CASSLSAGQPQHF	TGTGCCAGCAGTCTTAGCGCGGGTCAGCCCCAGCATTTT	TRBV12-3/TRBV12-4	TRBJ1-5	-	-
CASSRDSPLGEQYF	TGTGCCAGCAGCCGCGACAGCCCTCTTGGTGAGCAGTACTTC	TRBV7-2	TRBJ2-7	-	-
CASSQHNTGTGGPEEDTEAFF	TGTGCCAGCAGCCAACATAATACCGGGACAGGGGGGCCGGAGGAGGACACTGAAGCTTTCTTT	TRBV3-1/TRBV3-2	TRBJ1-1	-	TRBD1
CASSIGLGLSNQPQHF	TGTGCCAGTAGTATAGGTTTAGGCCTTAGCAATCAGCCCCAGCATTTT	TRBV19	TRBJ1-5	-	-
CASSVEGGSYNEQFF	TGTGCCAGCAGCGTAGAGGGGGGCTCCTACAATGAGCAGTTCTTC	TRBV9	TRBJ2-1	-	-
CASSDQTSGLPRGNEQFF	TGTGCCAGCAGTGACCAAACCTCCGGGTTACCGAGGGGGAATGAGCAGTTCTTC	TRBV25-1	TRBJ2-1	-	-
CASSQAQSHSGNTIYF	TGTGCCAGCAGCCAAGCCCAGAGCCACTCTGGAAACACCATATATTTT	TRBV4-2	TRBJ1-3	many	-
CASSPGTGGYGYTF	TGTGCCAGCAGCCCCGGGACAGGGGGCTATGGCTACACCTTC	TRBV6-4	TRBJ1-2	few	TRBD1
CASSPYTLTDTQYF	TGTGCCAGCTCACCCTACACCCTGACAGATACGCAGTATTTT	TRBV18	TRBJ2-3	-	-
CASSPIRVKGNEQFF	TGTGCCAGCTCACCGATCCGGGTGAAGGGCAATGAGCAGTTCTTC	TRBV18	TRBJ2-1	-	-
CASSRREGTYGYTF	TGTGCCAGCAGCCGACGAGAGGGTACCTATGGCTACACCTTC	TRBV3-1/TRBV3-2	TRBJ1-2	-	-
CASSEGTGAFDEQFF	TGTGCCAGCAGTGAAGGGACAGGCGCGTTTGACGAGCAGTTCTTC	TRBV25-1	TRBJ2-1	-	TRBD1
CASSSTGAQETQYF	TGTGCCAGCAGCTCAACCGGGGCCCAAGAGACCCAGTACTTC	TRBV7-2	TRBJ2-5	-	-
CASSVGTGVVWETQYF	TGTGCCAGCAGCGTCGGGACAGGGGTGGTTTGGGAGACCCAGTACTTC	TRBV9	TRBJ2-5	-	TRBD1
CASSSTRSDNEQFF	TGCGCCAGCAGCTCGACTCGTTCCGACAATGAGCAGTTCTTC	TRBV5-1	TRBJ2-1	-	-
CATSDPSNNEQFF	TGTGCCACCAGTGATCCCAGCAACAATGAGCAGTTCTTC	TRBV24-1	TRBJ2-1	-	-
CASSQEWAGGRTDTQYF	TGTGCCAGCAGCCAAGAATGGGCGGGGGGCCGCACAGATACGCAGTATTTT	TRBV3-1/TRBV3-2	TRBJ2-3	-	TRBD2
CSARAYGYTF	TGCAGTGCTAGAGCCTATGGCTACACCTTC	TRBV20-1	TRBJ1-2	-	-
CASSPGTGSTGANVLTF	TGTGCCAGCTCACCGGGGACAGGGTCTACTGGGGCCAACGTCCTGACTTTC	TRBV18	TRBJ2-6	-	TRBD1
CAISGGGDKYF	TGTGCCATCAGTGGAGGGGGGGATAAGTACTTC	TRBV10-3	TRBJ2-7	once	-
CASSLGGGADGYTF	TGTGCCAGCAGCCTGGGAGGAGGGGCTGATGGCTACACCTTC	TRBV7-8	TRBJ1-2	-	-
CASSKPPGQGSTNEKLFF	TGTGCCAGCAGCAAACCTCCGGGACAGGGCTCAACTAATGAAAAACTGTTTTTT	TRBV7-6	TRBJ1-4	-	TRBD1